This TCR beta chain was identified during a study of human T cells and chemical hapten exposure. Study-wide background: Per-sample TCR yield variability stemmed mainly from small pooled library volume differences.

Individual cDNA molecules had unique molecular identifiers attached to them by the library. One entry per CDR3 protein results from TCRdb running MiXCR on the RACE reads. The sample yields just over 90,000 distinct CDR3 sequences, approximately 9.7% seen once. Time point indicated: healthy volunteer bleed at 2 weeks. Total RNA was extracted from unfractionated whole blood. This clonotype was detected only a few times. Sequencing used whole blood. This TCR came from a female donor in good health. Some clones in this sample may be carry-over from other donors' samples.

The CDR3 DNA sequence: TGTGCCAGCAGTTACGCCGGACTAGCGGGAGGGTTCATCTCCTACGAGCAGTACTTC. Its protein is CASSYAGLAGGFISYEQYF. V gene TRBV6-2 or TRBV6-3 combines with J gene TRBJ2-7; 15 positions agree with TRBD2. Germline V lookup: CDR1 MNHEY, CDR2 SVGEGT. The CDR3 is 19 residues long. V gave up 2 bases and J gave up 0 bases; unmatched junction bases: 8.